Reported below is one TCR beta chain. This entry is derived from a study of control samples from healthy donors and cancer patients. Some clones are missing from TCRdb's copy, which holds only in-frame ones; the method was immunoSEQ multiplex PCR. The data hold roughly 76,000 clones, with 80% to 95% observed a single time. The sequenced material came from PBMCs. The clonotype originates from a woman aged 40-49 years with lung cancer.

CDR3 nucleotides: TGTGCCAGCAGTGATGGGACCCTCCGGAGTGGCTACACCTTC. Amino acids: CASSDGTLRSGYTF. This chain joins TRBV2 and TRBJ1-2; tentatively, D is TRBD1 (5 bases). CDR1 and CDR2 (germline): SNHLY, FYNNEI. The CDR3 is made up of 14 amino acids. Trimming cost V 3 bases and J 7 bases, with 15 bases left between them.